This T cell receptor (beta chain) was observed in a study of cytomegalovirus exposure and HLA in healthy donors. Findings of the study overall: Upon later analysis, TCR association rates were observed to vary by HLA locus, being highest for DRB1 and lowest for HLA-C. Only CMV serostatus was available as immune exposure information. Most TCR beta V segments were productive about 87% or about 30% of the time in an earlier analysis. HLA restriction was apparent for most CMV-associated TCR beta chains in a later analysis.

The CDR3 contains 13 residues. CDR1 SGHDT and CDR2 YYEEEE come from the germline V gene. Trimming shortened V by 2 bases and J by 2 bases, and 7 bases separated the two germline ends. Turning to this clone: Its specificity is unknown.

Amplification used 60 Vbeta primers and 13 Jbeta primers. Only in-frame clones appear in the TCRdb table, and some are missing; sequencing was by immunoSEQ multiplex PCR. The data show around 140,000 clones, around three fifths seen once. The chain combines TRBV5-6 with TRBJ1-1, with a possible D match to TRBD1 (5 bases). Sample: PBMCs. This clonotype was obtained from a woman in her thirties or forties in good health and CMV-seronegative. In nucleotides, the CDR3 is TGTGCCAGCAGCTTTGACAGTAACACTGAAGCTTTCTTT. As protein: CASSFDSNTEAFF.